Listed below are T cell receptor beta chains from one sample, sequenced in a study of T cells in Graves' hyperthyroidism and ophthalmopathy. TCRdb reanalysed the multiplex PCR reads using MiXCR and keeps one entry per CDR3 protein. The repertoire consists of under 550,000 distinct CDR3 sequences, with approximately 20% occurring once and the leading ten covering about 45%. Material: blood. The origin of the receptors is a middle-aged man with Graves' ophthalmopathy. CDR3s include the opening cysteine and the closing phenylalanine or tryptophan. A D gene is named only where the DNA matches it firmly. The size entry is marked missing in some rows and otherwise reads once, few, many or a size class.

j_call: TRBJ1-5; d_call: -; v_call: TRBV12-3/TRBV12-4; clone_size: many; cdr3_aa: CASSGAGLGNQPQHF; cdr3_nt: TGTGCCAGCAGTGGGGCAGGGTTGGGCAATCAGCCCCAGCATTTT
j_call: TRBJ1-6; d_call: -; v_call: TRBV30; clone_size: -; cdr3_aa: CAWSAPGRSSYNSPLHF; cdr3_nt: TGTGCCTGGAGTGCCCCCGGACGCAGCTCCTATAATTCACCCCTCCACTTT
j_call: TRBJ2-7; d_call: -; v_call: TRBV5-1; clone_size: few; cdr3_aa: CASRAGQGYEQYF; cdr3_nt: TGCGCCAGCAGGGCAGGTCAGGGTTACGAGCAGTACTTC
j_call: TRBJ1-2; d_call: -; v_call: TRBV12-3/TRBV12-4; clone_size: many; cdr3_aa: CASSLVEGTGYTF; cdr3_nt: TGTGCCAGCAGTTTGGTTGAGGGAACTGGCTACACCTTC
j_call: TRBJ2-1; d_call: TRBD1; v_call: TRBV12-3/TRBV12-4; clone_size: many; cdr3_aa: CASSKGAGQGIDEQFF; cdr3_nt: TGTGCCAGCAGTAAGGGGGCGGGACAGGGGATCGATGAGCAGTTCTTC
j_call: TRBJ1-1; d_call: TRBD1; v_call: TRBV3-1; clone_size: many; cdr3_aa: CASSREQGAAFF; cdr3_nt: TGTGCCAGCAGCCGGGAACAGGGGGCGGCTTTCTTT
j_call: TRBJ1-2; d_call: TRBD1; v_call: TRBV18; clone_size: -; cdr3_aa: CASSPRTGAGYTF; cdr3_nt: TGTGCCAGCTCACCGCGGACAGGGGCTGGCTACACCTTC
j_call: TRBJ2-5; d_call: -; v_call: TRBV7-2; clone_size: few; cdr3_aa: CASSLGGTRAGAQYF; cdr3_nt: TGTGCCAGCAGCTTGGGAGGGACTCGTGCAGGGGCCCAGTACTTC
j_call: TRBJ2-1; d_call: TRBD2; v_call: TRBV7-9; clone_size: many; cdr3_aa: CASSLGRGGGNEQFF; cdr3_nt: TGTGCCAGCAGCTTGGGGAGGGGTGGCGGGAATGAGCAGTTCTTC
j_call: TRBJ2-3; d_call: TRBD2; v_call: TRBV19; clone_size: -; cdr3_aa: CASRPLAGGSTDTQYF; cdr3_nt: TGTGCCAGTAGGCCTTTAGCGGGAGGGAGCACAGATACGCAGTATTTT
j_call: TRBJ2-3; d_call: TRBD2; v_call: TRBV20-1; clone_size: many; cdr3_aa: CSARGRRGRNTDTQYF; cdr3_nt: TGCAGTGCTAGAGGTCGGCGGGGGAGGAACACAGATACGCAGTATTTT
j_call: TRBJ2-5; d_call: -; v_call: TRBV7-8; clone_size: few; cdr3_aa: CASSLAFGETQYF; cdr3_nt: TGTGCCAGCAGCTTAGCGTTCGGGGAGACCCAGTACTTC
j_call: TRBJ2-7; d_call: -; v_call: TRBV7-2; clone_size: many; cdr3_aa: CASSLAPGTVYEQYF; cdr3_nt: TGTGCCAGCAGCTTAGCGCCGGGGACTGTCTACGAGCAGTACTTC
j_call: TRBJ2-3; d_call: -; v_call: TRBV4-1; clone_size: -; cdr3_aa: CASSQGIFDGYTDTQYF; cdr3_nt: TGCGCCAGCAGCCAAGGTATTTTCGACGGCTACACAGATACGCAGTATTTT
j_call: TRBJ2-1; d_call: TRBD2; v_call: TRBV9; clone_size: few; cdr3_aa: CASSVVAGVNEQFF; cdr3_nt: TGTGCCAGCAGCGTAGTAGCGGGAGTGAATGAGCAGTTCTTC
j_call: TRBJ2-7; d_call: TRBD2; v_call: TRBV20-1; clone_size: -; cdr3_aa: CSARGTSARHYEQYF; cdr3_nt: TGCAGTGCTAGGGGAACTAGCGCTCGTCACTACGAGCAGTACTTC
j_call: TRBJ1-2; d_call: -; v_call: TRBV3-1; clone_size: many; cdr3_aa: CASSQVQGNYYGYTF; cdr3_nt: TGTGCCAGCAGCCAAGTTCAGGGAAATTACTATGGCTACACCTTC
j_call: TRBJ2-4; d_call: -; v_call: TRBV6-2/TRBV6-3; clone_size: -; cdr3_aa: CASRKNIQYF; cdr3_nt: TGTGCCAGCAGGAAAAACATTCAGTACTTC
j_call: TRBJ2-1; d_call: -; v_call: TRBV28; clone_size: many; cdr3_aa: CASSRARKPSYNEQFF; cdr3_nt: TGTGCCAGCAGCCGAGCGAGGAAACCTTCCTACAATGAGCAGTTCTTC
j_call: TRBJ1-5; d_call: -; v_call: TRBV28; clone_size: -; cdr3_aa: CASSLGAGGEPQHF; cdr3_nt: TGTGCCAGCAGTTTAGGGGCCGGAGGGGAGCCCCAGCATTTT
j_call: TRBJ1-4; d_call: -; v_call: TRBV6-1; clone_size: many; cdr3_aa: CASSLQGGNEKLFF; cdr3_nt: TGTGCCAGCTCACTCCAGGGAGGGAATGAAAAACTGTTTTTT
j_call: TRBJ1-5; d_call: -; v_call: TRBV2; clone_size: -; cdr3_aa: CASTRPPGPQHF; cdr3_nt: TGTGCCAGCACCCGACCCCCGGGGCCCCAGCATTTT
j_call: TRBJ2-5; d_call: -; v_call: TRBV20-1; clone_size: -; cdr3_aa: CSARDSGAKETQYF; cdr3_nt: TGCAGTGCTAGAGATTCGGGTGCGAAAGAGACCCAGTACTTC
j_call: TRBJ1-2; d_call: TRBD1; v_call: TRBV6-1; clone_size: few; cdr3_aa: CASTKSETGGNANYGYTF; cdr3_nt: TGTGCCAGCACCAAATCTGAAACAGGGGGAAATGCTAACTATGGCTACACCTTC
j_call: TRBJ2-7; d_call: -; v_call: TRBV5-5; clone_size: -; cdr3_aa: CASSLVGSRGEQYF; cdr3_nt: TGTGCCAGCAGCTTGGTCGGGAGTCGCGGCGAGCAGTACTTC
j_call: TRBJ1-6; d_call: -; v_call: TRBV30; clone_size: few; cdr3_aa: CAWTSGGQGNSPLHF; cdr3_nt: TGTGCCTGGACCAGTGGGGGACAAGGAAATTCACCCCTCCACTTT
j_call: TRBJ2-3; d_call: TRBD2; v_call: TRBV2; clone_size: many; cdr3_aa: CASVGLAGTDTQYF; cdr3_nt: TGTGCCAGCGTGGGACTAGCGGGAACAGATACGCAGTATTTT
j_call: TRBJ2-5; d_call: TRBD2; v_call: TRBV11-1; clone_size: many; cdr3_aa: CASSLDGGQETQYF; cdr3_nt: TGTGCCAGCAGCTTAGACGGGGGGCAAGAGACCCAGTACTTC
j_call: TRBJ1-5; d_call: -; v_call: TRBV6-2/TRBV6-3; clone_size: few; cdr3_aa: CASLPGGNQPQHF; cdr3_nt: TGTGCCAGCCTCCCGGGGGGGAATCAGCCCCAGCATTTT
j_call: TRBJ2-1; d_call: -; v_call: TRBV15; clone_size: -; cdr3_aa: CATSRGGSSYNEQFF; cdr3_nt: TGTGCCACCAGCAGAGGGGGAAGCTCCTACAATGAGCAGTTCTTC
j_call: TRBJ2-7; d_call: -; v_call: TRBV28; clone_size: many; cdr3_aa: CASSDRDETYEQYF; cdr3_nt: TGTGCCAGCAGTGACCGGGACGAGACCTACGAGCAGTACTTC
j_call: TRBJ2-7; d_call: -; v_call: TRBV7-2; clone_size: -; cdr3_aa: CASRTPGIDEQYF; cdr3_nt: TGTGCCAGCCGTACCCCAGGGATCGACGAGCAGTACTTC
j_call: TRBJ2-2; d_call: -; v_call: TRBV2; clone_size: many; cdr3_aa: CASIASSGELFF; cdr3_nt: TGTGCCAGCATAGCGTCGTCCGGGGAGCTGTTTTTT
j_call: TRBJ2-7; d_call: -; v_call: TRBV6-2/TRBV6-3; clone_size: once; cdr3_aa: CASSQGFSLYEQYF; cdr3_nt: TGTGCCAGCAGCCAAGGGTTTTCGCTCTACGAGCAGTACTTC
j_call: TRBJ2-6; d_call: -; v_call: TRBV5-1; clone_size: few; cdr3_aa: CASSLGQGGGANVLTF; cdr3_nt: TGCGCCAGCAGCTTGGGACAGGGAGGTGGGGCCAACGTCCTGACTTTC
j_call: TRBJ2-1; d_call: TRBD2; v_call: TRBV5-1; clone_size: few; cdr3_aa: CASSLGTSWWNEQFF; cdr3_nt: TGCGCCAGCAGCTTGGGGACTAGCTGGTGGAATGAGCAGTTCTTC
j_call: TRBJ1-2; d_call: -; v_call: TRBV18; clone_size: -; cdr3_aa: CASSPTQRGGTRTNYGYTF; cdr3_nt: TGTGCCAGCTCACCTACACAGAGAGGTGGGACAAGAACTAACTATGGCTACACCTTC
j_call: TRBJ1-1; d_call: TRBD1; v_call: TRBV12-3/TRBV12-4; clone_size: many; cdr3_aa: CASSLTGASTEAFF; cdr3_nt: TGTGCCAGCAGCCTAACAGGGGCTTCAACTGAAGCTTTCTTT
j_call: TRBJ1-1; d_call: -; v_call: TRBV28; clone_size: few; cdr3_aa: CASSLRGPQNTEAFF; cdr3_nt: TGTGCCAGCAGTTTGCGGGGGCCCCAGAACACTGAAGCTTTCTTT
j_call: TRBJ2-1; d_call: -; v_call: TRBV6-2/TRBV6-3; clone_size: many; cdr3_aa: CASSSQGGSYNEQFF; cdr3_nt: TGTGCCAGCAGTTCCCAGGGCGGGTCTTACAATGAGCAGTTCTTC
j_call: TRBJ1-4; d_call: -; v_call: TRBV15; clone_size: few; cdr3_aa: CATSRGGVTTNEKLFF; cdr3_nt: TGTGCCACCAGCAGAGGGGGGGTAACAACTAATGAAAAACTGTTTTTT
j_call: TRBJ1-6; d_call: TRBD1; v_call: TRBV10-3; clone_size: few; cdr3_aa: CAISGRDRNNSPLHF; cdr3_nt: TGTGCCATCAGTGGACGGGACAGGAACAATTCACCCCTCCACTTT